The clone carrying this T cell receptor (beta chain) showed up many times. The antigen is not known. Unsorted libraries were prepared from 2 million PBMCs that had been stored at -80 C. Trimming removed 3 bases from V and 4 bases from J, with 12 bases in between. The CDR3 loop spans 15 amino acids. The germline gives CDR1 LGHNA, CDR2 YNFKEQ. The cDNA came from 5'RACE with 10-nucleotide random UMIs. TCRdb re-derived calls from the 5' RACE reads in MiXCR, one entry per CDR3 protein. The sample comprises 42,000 or so distinct CDR3 sequences, roughly 2.5% of which are singletons, and more than 10% rests with the top ten. This record comes from a study of neurological immune-mediated disorders. Overall study findings and caveats: The repertoires of 18 of 34 multiple sclerosis patients were placed by phylogenetic grouping in a single related-CDR3 cluster, which may be a signature. Subjects shared no identical expanded-clone CDR3 amino acid sequences, suggesting private TCR-beta repertoires in all groups.

This chain joins TRBV4-2 and TRBJ2-2, with a possible D match to TRBD1 (6 bases). The receptor was derived from a man aged 25 to 45 with multiple sclerosis. The sample taken for sequencing was PBMCs. The chain's CDR3 is CASSHETGPTGELFF. The CDR3 DNA follows: TGTGCCAGCAGCCATGAGACAGGTCCCACCGGGGAGCTGTTTTTT.